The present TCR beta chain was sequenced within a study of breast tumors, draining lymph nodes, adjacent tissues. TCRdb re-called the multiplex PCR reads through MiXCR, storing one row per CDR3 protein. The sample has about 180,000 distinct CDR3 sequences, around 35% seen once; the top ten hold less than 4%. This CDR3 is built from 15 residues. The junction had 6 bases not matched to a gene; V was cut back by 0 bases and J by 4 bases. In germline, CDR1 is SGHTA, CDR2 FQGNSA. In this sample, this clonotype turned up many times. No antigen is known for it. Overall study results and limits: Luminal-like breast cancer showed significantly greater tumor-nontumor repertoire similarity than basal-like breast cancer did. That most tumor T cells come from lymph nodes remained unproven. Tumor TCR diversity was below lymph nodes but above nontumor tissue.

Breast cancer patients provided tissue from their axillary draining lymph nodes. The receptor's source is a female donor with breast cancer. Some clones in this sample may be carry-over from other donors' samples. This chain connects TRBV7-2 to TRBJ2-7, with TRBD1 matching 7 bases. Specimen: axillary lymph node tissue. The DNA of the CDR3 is TGTGCCAGCAGCTTAGCACGGGACAGCCGTTACGAGCAGTACTTC. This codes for CASSLARDSRYEQYF. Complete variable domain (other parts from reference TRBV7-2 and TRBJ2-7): GAGVSQSPSNKVTEKGKDVELRCDPISGHTALYWYRQSLGQGLEFLIYFQGNSAPDKSGLPSDRFSAERTGGSVSTLTIQRTQQEDSAVYLCASSLARDSRYEQYFGPGTRLTVT.